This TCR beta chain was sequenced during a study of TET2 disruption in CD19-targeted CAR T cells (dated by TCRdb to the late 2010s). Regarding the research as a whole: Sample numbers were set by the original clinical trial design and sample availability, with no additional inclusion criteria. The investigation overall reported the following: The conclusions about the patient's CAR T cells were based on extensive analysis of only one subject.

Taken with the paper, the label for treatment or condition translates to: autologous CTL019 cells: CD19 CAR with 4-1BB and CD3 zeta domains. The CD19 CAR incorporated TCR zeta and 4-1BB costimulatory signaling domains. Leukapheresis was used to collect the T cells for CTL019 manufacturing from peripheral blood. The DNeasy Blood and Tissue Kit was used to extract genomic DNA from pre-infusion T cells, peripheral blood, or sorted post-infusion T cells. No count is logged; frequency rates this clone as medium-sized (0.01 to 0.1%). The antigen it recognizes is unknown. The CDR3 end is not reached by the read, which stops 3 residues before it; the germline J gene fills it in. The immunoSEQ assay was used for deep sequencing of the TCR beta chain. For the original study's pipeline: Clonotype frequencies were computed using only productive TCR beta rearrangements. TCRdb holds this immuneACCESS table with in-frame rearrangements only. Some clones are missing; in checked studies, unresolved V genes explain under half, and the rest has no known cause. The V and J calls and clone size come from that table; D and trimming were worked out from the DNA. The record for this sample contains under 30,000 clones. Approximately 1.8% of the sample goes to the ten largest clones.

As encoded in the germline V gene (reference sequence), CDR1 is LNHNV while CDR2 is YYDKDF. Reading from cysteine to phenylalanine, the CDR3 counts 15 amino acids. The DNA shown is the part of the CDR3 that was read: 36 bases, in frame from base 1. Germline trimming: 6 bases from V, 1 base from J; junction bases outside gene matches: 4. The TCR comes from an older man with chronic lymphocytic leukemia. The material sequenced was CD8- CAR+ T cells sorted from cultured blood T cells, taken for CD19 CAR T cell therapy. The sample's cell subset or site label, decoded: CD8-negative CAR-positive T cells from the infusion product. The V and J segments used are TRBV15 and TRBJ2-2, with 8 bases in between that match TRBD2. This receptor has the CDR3 CATRRLAGNTGELFF. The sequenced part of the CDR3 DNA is TGTGCCACCAGGCGGCTAGCGGGGAACACCGGGGAG.